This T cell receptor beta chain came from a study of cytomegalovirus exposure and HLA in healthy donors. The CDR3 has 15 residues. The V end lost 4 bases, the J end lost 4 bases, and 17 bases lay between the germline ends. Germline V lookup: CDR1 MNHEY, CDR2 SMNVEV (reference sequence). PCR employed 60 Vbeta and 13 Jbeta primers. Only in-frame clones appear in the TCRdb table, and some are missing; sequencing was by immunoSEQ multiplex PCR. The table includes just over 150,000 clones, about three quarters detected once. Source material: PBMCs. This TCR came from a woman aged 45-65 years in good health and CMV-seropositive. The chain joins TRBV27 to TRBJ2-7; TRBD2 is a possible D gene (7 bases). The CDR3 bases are TGTGCCAGCAGTTACCGGGGGGCGTACTTGTACGAGCAGTACTTC. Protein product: CASSYRGAYLYEQYF.